This TCR beta chain is from a study of cytomegalovirus exposure and HLA in healthy donors. Whole-study results and caveats: A classifier reportedly called cytomegalovirus status with high sensitivity and specificity. A subsequent analysis found that TCR clusters from the first cohort also tended to co-occur in the 120 or so validation repertoires, with 90% to 95% of cluster scores above 0.

Sequencing was performed with immunoSEQ multiplex PCR; in TCRdb, only in-frame clones are kept and a portion is missing. Of about 64,000 clones in the sample, under 95% were seen once. Trimming stripped 5 bases from V and 4 bases from J, with 14 bases between. CDR3 length: 14 residues. Germline V CDR1 and CDR2: LNHDA, SQIVND (reference sequence). Details on this clone: Its antigen is still unknown.

The origin of this receptor is a woman aged 18-29 years in good health and CMV-seronegative. V is TRBV19 and J is TRBJ2-5; D perhaps matches TRBD1 (6 bases). What was sequenced was PBMCs. This chain's CDR3 is CASSPPGARETQYF. The CDR3 DNA sequence: TGTGCCAGTAGTCCCCCAGGGGCACGAGAGACCCAGTACTTC. Based on the CDR3 plus reference TRBV19 and TRBJ2-5, the full variable domain is DGGITQSPKYLFRKEGQNVTLSCEQNLNHDAMYWYRQDPGQGLRLIYYSQIVNDFQKGDIAEGYSVSREKKESFPLTVTSAQKNPTAFYLCASSPPGARETQYFGPGTRLLVL.